The 28 T cell receptor beta chains below come from one sample, sequenced in a study of CD8+ T cells in alopecia areata. Sequencing used cDNA as its template, made by extracting RNA and reverse transcribing it. The table came from immunoSEQ multiplex PCR; TCRdb's copy has only in-frame clones and leaves some out. The sample holds more than 95,000 clones, 65% to 90% seen once. Treatment here: oral pan-JAK inhibitor, 5-10 mg twice daily. Sequencing used CD8+ T cells sorted from blood, obtained at approximately week 30, from a patient treated with tofacitinib. Receptors originate from a human donor with alopecia areata.

The chain employs TRBV30 and TRBJ2-7; D is ambiguous. Trimming removed 1 base from V and 0 bases from J, with 4 bases in between. This CDR3 spans 12 amino acids. Germline CDR1 reads GTSNPN; CDR2 reads SVGIG (reference sequence). CDR3 in amino acids: CAWSDSSYEQYF. CDR3 coding DNA: TGTGCCTGGAGTGACAGCTCCTACGAGCAGTACTTC.

The rearrangement uses TRBV2 and TRBJ1-6; no firm D call. V lost 5 bases and J lost 10, with 9 bases in between. Germline CDR1 reads SNHLY; CDR2 reads FYNNEI. The CDR3 covers 12 residues. The DNA of the CDR3 is TGTGCCAGCAGTACCTTCGGGTCACCCCTCCACTTT. Translated: CASSTFGSPLHF. The full variable domain, in which reference TRBV2 and TRBJ1-6 provide the parts outside the CDR3, is EPEVTQTPSHQVTQMGQEVILRCVPISNHLYFYWYRQILGQKVEFLVSFYNNEISEKSEIFDDQFSVERPDGSNFTLKIRSTKLEDSAMYFCASSTFGSPLHFGNGTRLTVT.

The rearrangement uses TRBV13 and TRBJ2-7; a weak D match, TRBD2 (5 bases). This CDR3 has 13 amino acids. Germline lookup yields CDR1 PRHDT and CDR2 FYEKMQ (reference sequence). Trimming left V 4 bases short and J 3 bases short, with 10 bases between. The CDR3: CASSSGLGYEQYF. The CDR3 nucleotides read TGTGCCAGCAGCTCCGGACTCGGCTACGAGCAGTACTTC.

The V call is TRBV13, the J call TRBJ1-5; 7 bases are shared with TRBD1. The germline CDR1 and CDR2 sequences are PRHDT and FYEKMQ (reference sequence). With 2 bases clipped from V and 8 bases from J, the junction kept 6 bases outside the gene matches. CDR3 size: 14 residues. The CDR3 nucleotides are TGTGCCAGCAGCTTACGTACAGGGGCAGAGCCCCAGCATTTT. The encoded protein is CASSLRTGAEPQHF.

The genes are TRBV7-2 and TRBJ2-1; D is unclear. The V gene's germline CDR1 is SGHTA and CDR2 FQGNSA. The V end lost 2 bases, the J end lost 9 bases, and 8 bases lay between the germline ends. The length of the CDR3 is 12 residues. In DNA form, the CDR3 reads TGTGCCAGCAGCTTATGGGTTGGTGAGCAGTTCTTC. Translated, it gives CASSLWVGEQFF. Filled out from reference TRBV7-2 and TRBJ2-1, the complete variable domain reads GAGVSQSPSNKVTEKGKDVELRCDPISGHTALYWYRQSLGQGLEFLIYFQGNSAPDKSGLPSDRFSAERTGGSVSTLTIQRTQQEDSAVYLCASSLWVGEQFFGPGTRLTVL.

This clone was seen a few times. The chain joins TRBV11-2 to TRBJ2-7; 7 nucleotides match TRBD2. Germline loops: CDR1 SGHAT, CDR2 FQNNGV. The CDR3 has 13 amino acids. Trimming took 5 bases from V and 3 from J; bases not matched to a gene: 4. The CDR3, as DNA: TGTGCCAGCAGCACCGGACTAGACTACGAGCAGTACTTC. The encoded protein is CASSTGLDYEQYF. Full variable domain (missing parts from reference TRBV11-2 and TRBJ2-7): EAGVAQSPRYKIIEKRQSVAFWCNPISGHATLYWYQQILGQGPKLLIQFQNNGVVDDSQLPKDRFSAERLKGVDSTLKIQPAKLEDSAVYLCASSTGLDYEQYFGPGTRLTVT.

The chain has TRBV11-2 and TRBJ2-7, with 7 bases aligning to TRBD1. This CDR3 spans 12 amino acids. In germline, CDR1 is SGHAT, CDR2 FQNNGV. Germline trimming cut 5 bases from V and 4 bases from J; bases unmatched to any gene: 2. The CDR3 region is CASSMGQYEQYF. For the CDR3, the DNA is TGTGCCAGCAGCATGGGACAGTACGAGCAGTACTTC.

V and J are TRBV6-5 and TRBJ2-3; the D is unclear. This CDR3 is built from 13 residues. V gave up 5 bases and J gave up 4 bases, with 10 bases separating them. In germline, CDR1 is MNHEY, CDR2 SVGAGI. The CDR3 loop reads CASSTRASDTQYF. For the CDR3, the DNA is TGTGCCAGCAGTACCCGGGCGTCAGATACGCAGTATTTT.

This clone came up once. This chain uses TRBV5-1 with TRBJ1-1; the D is unclear. V lost 4 bases to trimming and J lost 4 bases, with 17 bases between them. CDR1 is SGHRS, CDR2 YFSETQ, per germline. The CDR3 sequence is 15 residues long. The CDR3 reads CASSPGDGQSTEAFF. CDR3 in DNA: TGCGCCAGCAGCCCGGGAGACGGGCAGAGCACTGAAGCTTTCTTT.

Notes on this clone: The sample has other DNA sequences that encode this CDR3 too. The V gene is TRBV5-1, the J gene TRBJ2-3; D may match TRBD1 or TRBD2 (5 bases each). Germline lookup yields CDR1 SGHRS and CDR2 YFSETQ. V gave up 0 bases and J gave up 3 bases, with 11 bases separating them. The CDR3 extends over 15 amino acids. CDR3 DNA: TGCGCCAGCAGCTTGGCCGAGGGGCGAACAGATACGCAGTATTTT. Protein product: CASSLAEGRTDTQYF.

The rearrangement links TRBV4-1 to TRBJ2-1; the match to TRBD1 covers 8 bases. The CDR3 covers 16 residues. V was pared by 2 bases and J by 0 bases, with 3 bases of the junction left unmatched. Germline-derived CDR1 and CDR2 are MGHRA and YSYEKL. In DNA form, the CDR3 reads TGCGCCAGCAGCCAACGACAGGGGAACTCCTACAATGAGCAGTTCTTC. Residues: CASSQRQGNSYNEQFF.

This chain connects TRBV11-2 to TRBJ2-7; either TRBD1 or TRBD2 may supply D (5 bases each). CDR3 length: 12 residues. CDR1 and CDR2 from the germline V gene are SGHAT and FQNNGV. V lost 5 bases, J lost 2 bases, and 7 bases lay in between. The CDR3 reads CASSRGPYEQYF. In DNA, the CDR3 is TGTGCCAGCAGCCGGGGACCCTACGAGCAGTACTTC.

The rearrangement uses TRBV5-4 and TRBJ2-5; D not certain. TRBJ2-7 matches the DNA end more closely, so the J call is doubtful. Germline V gene lookup returns CDR1 SGHNT and CDR2 YYREEE (reference sequence). This CDR3 spans 12 amino acids. CDR3 nucleotide sequence: TGTGCCAGCAGCTTGGAGGGCGACGAGCAGTACTTC. Translation gives CASSLEGDEQYF.

This rearrangement joins TRBV5-1 to TRBJ2-7, with D perhaps TRBD2 (5 bases). This CDR3 contains 13 residues. Trimming took 0 bases from V and 3 from J, leaving 7 bases between them. Germline loops: CDR1 SGHRS, CDR2 YFSETQ. CDR3 coding DNA: TGCGCCAGCAGCTTGGATCGGGACTACGAGCAGTACTTC. It codes for CASSLDRDYEQYF.

J is TRBJ1-1 and V is TRBV29-1; D remains ambiguous. Germline lookup yields CDR1 SQVTM and CDR2 ANQGSEA. The CDR3 consists of 14 residues. Trimming shortened V by 5 bases and J by 4 bases, and 17 bases separated the two germline ends. The CDR3: CSVLAGGIGTEAFF. CDR3 nucleotides: TGCAGCGTTCTTGCGGGTGGTATCGGCACTGAAGCTTTCTTT.

This clone was recorded only once. An end of the junction does not agree with germline; a read error may underlie this. V usage is TRBV5-1 and J usage is TRBJ1-2; D is ambiguous. The CDR3 is made up of 13 amino acids. Germline V CDR1 and CDR2: SGHRS, YFSETQ. CDR3 residues: CASSLGTELGNTF. The CDR3 DNA reads TGCGCCAGCAGCTTGGGGACGGAACTTGGCAACACCTTC.

The rearrangement uses TRBV7-9 and TRBJ2-3, with 9 bases fitting TRBD2. This CDR3 is 15 amino acids long. V lost 5 bases and J lost 3; bases outside the gene matches: 6. CDR1 SEHNR and CDR2 FQNEAQ come from the germline V gene (reference sequence). The CDR3 sequence is CASSLSGSQTDTQYF. The DNA of the CDR3 is TGTGCCAGCAGCCTTAGCGGGAGTCAAACAGATACGCAGTATTTT.

V is TRBV19 and J is TRBJ2-1, with TRBD2 matching 10 bases. This CDR3 is built from 15 residues. Trimming cost V 4 bases and J 9 bases; bases outside gene matches: 9. Germline V gene data show CDR1 as LNHDA and CDR2 as SQIVND (reference sequence). CDR3 nucleotide sequence: TGTGCCAGTAGTACCCCGGCTAGCGGGAGTGGTGAGCAGTTCTTC. It specifies CASSTPASGSGEQFF.

The rearrangement uses TRBV5-1 and TRBJ2-7, with 7 bases matching TRBD2. Germline trimming cut 4 bases from V and 1 base from J; bases unmatched to any gene: 8. Germline CDR1 is SGHRS and CDR2 is YFSETQ. The CDR3 has 15 amino acids. The CDR3 DNA reads as TGCGCCAGCAGCCCCTTAGCGGGTAGTTCCTACGAGCAGTACTTC. Translated, it gives CASSPLAGSSYEQYF.

This chain links TRBV2 with TRBJ2-7; possibly TRBD1 for D (5 bases). Germline loops: CDR1 SNHLY, CDR2 FYNNEI. V was pared by 6 bases and J by 0 bases, with 12 bases between. The CDR3 runs to 14 residues. The CDR3 here is CASRSDTNSYEQYF. The CDR3 region has the DNA TGTGCCAGCAGATCGGACACAAACTCCTACGAGCAGTACTTC.

The CDR3 region has the DNA TGTGCCAGCAGCCTATCGACAGGACATTCTCCGCTTCCGGAGTACTTC. Protein sequence: CASSLSTGHSPLPEYF. The rearrangement uses TRBV27 and TRBJ2-7; D may be TRBD1 (6 bases). Germline V gene lookup returns CDR1 MNHEY and CDR2 SMNVEV (reference sequence). The ends were cut back, 6 bases at V and 11 bases at J, with 29 bases in the middle. The CDR3 consists of 16 residues.

The genes are TRBV5-1 and TRBJ2-7; the match to TRBD2 covers 7 bases. The CDR3 sequence is 15 residues long. Germline trimming cut 0 bases from V and 4 bases from J; bases unmatched to any gene: 7. CDR1 and CDR2 from the germline V gene are SGHRS and YFSETQ. CDR3 DNA sequence: TGCGCCAGCAGCTTGGCTCGTCTAGCGGAGTACGAGCAGTACTTC. Translating it yields CASSLARLAEYEQYF.

The table lists this clone with a count of one. The chain carries TRBV19 and TRBJ1-1, with D possibly being TRBD1 (5 bases). The V gene lost 9 bases and the J gene lost 10 bases, with 12 bases spanning the gap. This CDR3 region has 10 residues. Germline assignment: CDR1 LNHDA and CDR2 SQIVND (reference sequence). The CDR3 DNA is TGTGCCAGCTCACACGGGGGAGCTTTCTTT. It specifies CASSHGGAFF.

The chain uses TRBV11-2 and TRBJ2-7, with D possibly being TRBD1 or TRBD2 (5 bases each). CDR1 and CDR2 from the germline V gene are SGHAT and FQNNGV. The ends were cut back, 5 bases at V and 5 bases at J, with 10 bases in the middle. The CDR3 consists of 12 residues. CDR3 sequence (DNA): TGTGCCAGCAGCCATGGGACCGACGAGCAGTACTTC. Encoded protein: CASSHGTDEQYF.

The table lists this clone with a few counts. The CDR3 DNA is TGTGCCAGCAGCTTTAGCGGGGGGGCAGCAGATACGCAGTATTTT. It translates to CASSFSGGAADTQYF. The chain is built from TRBV7-3 and TRBJ2-3, with TRBD2 matching 11 bases. V lost 3 bases and J lost 4; bases outside the gene matches: 3. Germline CDR1 and CDR2: SGHTA and FQGTGA. The CDR3 loop spans 15 amino acids.

The chain joins TRBV29-1 to TRBJ2-7, with 7 bases that match TRBD1. The CDR3 sequence is 14 residues long. Germline assignment: CDR1 SQVTM and CDR2 ANQGSEA. The junction had 6 bases not matched to a gene; V was cut back by 4 bases and J by 0 bases. As DNA, the CDR3 is TGCAGCGTTGTAAGGGGGCTTAGCTCCTACGAGCAGTACTTC. Protein: CSVVRGLSSYEQYF.

V gene TRBV7-2 combines with J gene TRBJ2-7; D remains unclear. The V and J ends lost 5 bases and 1 base respectively, with 12 bases between them. This CDR3 has 14 amino acids. CDR1 SGHTA and CDR2 FQGNSA come from the germline V gene. The CDR3 sequence: CASSPMAGSYEQYF. As DNA, the CDR3 is TGTGCCAGCAGCCCTATGGCAGGTTCCTACGAGCAGTACTTC. Variable domain in full (rest from reference TRBV7-2 and TRBJ2-7): GAGVSQSPSNKVTEKGKDVELRCDPISGHTALYWYRQSLGQGLEFLIYFQGNSAPDKSGLPSDRFSAERTGGSVSTLTIQRTQQEDSAVYLCASSPMAGSYEQYFGPGTRLTVT.

The chain carries TRBV6-5 and TRBJ2-5, with D maybe TRBD1 (5 bases). Germline V CDR1 and CDR2: MNHEY, SVGAGI. V lost 3 bases, J lost 2 bases, and 10 bases lay in between. The CDR3 runs 14 residues. The CDR3 DNA reads TGTGCCAGCAGTTATGGACAAGGTCAAGAGACCCAGTACTTC. It encodes CASSYGQGQETQYF.